This TCR beta chain is drawn from a study of shared clonotypes between healthy human individuals. The CDR3 sequence is 15 residues long. Trimming removed 6 bases from V and 2 bases from J, with 16 bases in between. The V gene's germline CDR1 is MNHNS and CDR2 SASEGT. Investigators spread the genomic DNA of each subset evenly over several immunoSEQ plates. The method was immunoSEQ multiplex PCR; TCRdb's version includes in-frame clones alone and lacks a portion of them. The sample has about 1.1 million clones, approximately 80% seen once; the top ten hold 0.55% to 0.7%. Nashville, Tennessee was home to all donors, who were Caucasian adults.

The clonotype comes from a man aged 18-30 years in good health. Some clones in this sample may be carry-over from other donors' samples. The sample comprised memory CD4+ T cells from PBMCs. The subset is: CD45RA-negative fraction. The chain combines TRBV6-1 with TRBJ2-5; TRBD2 is a possible D gene (5 bases). The DNA of the CDR3 is TGTGCCAGCAGCGGGGATCCAACTTCTCAAGAGACCCAGTACTTC. Residues: CASSGDPTSQETQYF.